This TCR beta chain was captured by sequencing in a study of early T cells in non-severe SARS-CoV-2 infection. MiXCR was run by TCRdb on the 5' RACE reads, yielding one entry per CDR3 protein. The sample has tens of thousands of distinct CDR3 sequences; approximately 15% are singletons. This clonotype appeared many times. The CDR3 contains 16 residues. Germline V gene lookup returns CDR1 KGHDR and CDR2 SFDVKD. V gave up 4 bases and J gave up 7 bases; unmatched junction bases: 7. This sequence was found in an adult who was a healthcare worker with PCR-confirmed SARS-CoV-2 infection or an uninfected control (not recorded which). The chain has TRBV24-1 and TRBJ2-1; TRBD1 agrees at 12 bases. This specimen was whole blood, taken at baseline. The CDR3 nucleotides are TGTGCCACCAGTGACCAGGGACAGGGGGCAGGGAATGAGCAGTTCTTC. It encodes CATSDQGQGAGNEQFF.